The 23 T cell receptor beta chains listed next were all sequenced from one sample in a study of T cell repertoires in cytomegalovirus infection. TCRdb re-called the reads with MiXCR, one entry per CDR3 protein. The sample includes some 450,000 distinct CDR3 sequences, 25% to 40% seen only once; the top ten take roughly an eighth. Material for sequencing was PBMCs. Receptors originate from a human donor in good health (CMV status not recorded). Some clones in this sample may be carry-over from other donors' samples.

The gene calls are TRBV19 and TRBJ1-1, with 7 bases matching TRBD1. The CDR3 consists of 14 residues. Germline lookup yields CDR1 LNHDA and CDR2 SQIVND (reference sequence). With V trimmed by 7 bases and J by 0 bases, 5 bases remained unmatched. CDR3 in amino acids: CASIRDSMNTEAFF. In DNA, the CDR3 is TGTGCCAGTATTCGGGACAGCATGAACACTGAAGCTTTCTTT.

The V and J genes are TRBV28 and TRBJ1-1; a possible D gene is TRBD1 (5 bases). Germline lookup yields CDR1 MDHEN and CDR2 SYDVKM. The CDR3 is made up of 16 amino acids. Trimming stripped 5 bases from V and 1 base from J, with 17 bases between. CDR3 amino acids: CASSGGGGYRNTEAFF. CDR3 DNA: TGTGCCAGCAGTGGGGGTGGCGGATACAGGAACACTGAAGCTTTCTTT. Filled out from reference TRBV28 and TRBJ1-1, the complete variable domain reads DVKVTQSSRYLVKRTGEKVFLECVQDMDHENMFWYRQDPGLGLRLIYFSYDVKMKEKGDIPEGYSVSREKKERFSLILESASTNQTSMYLCASSGGGGYRNTEAFFGQGTRLTVV.

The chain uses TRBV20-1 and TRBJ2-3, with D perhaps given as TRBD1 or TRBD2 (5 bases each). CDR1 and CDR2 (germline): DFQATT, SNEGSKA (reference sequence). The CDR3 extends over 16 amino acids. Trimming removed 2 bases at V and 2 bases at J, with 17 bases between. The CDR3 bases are TGCAGTGCTAGAATCTCAGGGCGGGTGAACACAGATACGCAGTATTTT. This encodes CSARISGRVNTDTQYF.

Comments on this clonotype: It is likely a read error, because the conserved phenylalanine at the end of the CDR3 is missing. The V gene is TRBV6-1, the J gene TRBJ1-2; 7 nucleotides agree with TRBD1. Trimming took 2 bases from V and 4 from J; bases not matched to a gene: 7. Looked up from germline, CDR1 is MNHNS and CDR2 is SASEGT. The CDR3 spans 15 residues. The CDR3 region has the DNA TGTGCCAGCAGTGAACTCCTAGACAGGGTCTATGGCTACACCTTA. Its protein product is CASSELLDRVYGYTL.

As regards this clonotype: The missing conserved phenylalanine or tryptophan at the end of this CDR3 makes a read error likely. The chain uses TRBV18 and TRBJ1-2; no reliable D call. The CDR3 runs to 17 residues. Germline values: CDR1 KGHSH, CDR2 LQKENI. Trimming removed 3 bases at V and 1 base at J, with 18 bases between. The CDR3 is CASSPSLTRTNNYGYTV. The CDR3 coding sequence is TGTGCCAGCTCACCCTCGCTTACAAGGACGAATAACTATGGCTACACCGTC.

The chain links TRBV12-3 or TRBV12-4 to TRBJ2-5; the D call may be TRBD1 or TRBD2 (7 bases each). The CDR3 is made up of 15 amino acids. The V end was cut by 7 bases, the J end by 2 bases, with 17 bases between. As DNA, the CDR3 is TGTGCCAGCACCCGCAGGGGGGGGGCTCAAGAGACCCAGTACTTC. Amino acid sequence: CASTRRGGAQETQYF.

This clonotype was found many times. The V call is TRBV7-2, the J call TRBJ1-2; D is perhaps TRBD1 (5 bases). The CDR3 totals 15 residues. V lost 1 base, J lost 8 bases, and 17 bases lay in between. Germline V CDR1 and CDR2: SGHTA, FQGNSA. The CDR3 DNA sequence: TGTGCCAGCAGCTTAGATCCAGGGATGGGATACGGCTACACCTTC. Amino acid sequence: CASSLDPGMGYGYTF.

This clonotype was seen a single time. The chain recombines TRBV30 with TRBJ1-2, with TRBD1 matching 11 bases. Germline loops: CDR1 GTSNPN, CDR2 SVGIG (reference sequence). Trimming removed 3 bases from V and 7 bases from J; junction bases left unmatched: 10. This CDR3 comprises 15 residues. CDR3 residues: CAWRAPGTGGSGYTF. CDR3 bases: TGTGCCTGGAGAGCCCCAGGGACAGGGGGATCTGGCTACACCTTC.

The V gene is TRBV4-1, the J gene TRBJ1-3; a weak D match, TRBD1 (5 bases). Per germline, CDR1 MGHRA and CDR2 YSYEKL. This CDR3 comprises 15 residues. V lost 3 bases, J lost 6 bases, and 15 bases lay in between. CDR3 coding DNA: TGCGCCAGCAGCCAGGTCCCAGGGATTACAAACACCATATATTTT. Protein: CASSQVPGITNTIYF.

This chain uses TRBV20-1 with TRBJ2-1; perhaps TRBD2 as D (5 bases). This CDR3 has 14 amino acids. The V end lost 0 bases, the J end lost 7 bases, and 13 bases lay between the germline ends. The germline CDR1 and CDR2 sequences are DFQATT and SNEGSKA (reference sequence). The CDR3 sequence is CSARDSPSKNEQFF. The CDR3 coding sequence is TGCAGTGCTAGAGATAGCCCTAGCAAGAATGAGCAGTTCTTC.

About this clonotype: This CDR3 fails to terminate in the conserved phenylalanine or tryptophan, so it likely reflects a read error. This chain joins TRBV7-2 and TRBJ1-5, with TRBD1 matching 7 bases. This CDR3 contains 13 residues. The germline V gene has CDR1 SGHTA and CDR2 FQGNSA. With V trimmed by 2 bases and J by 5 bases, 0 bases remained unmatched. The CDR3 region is CASSLTGDQPQHL. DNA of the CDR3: TGTGCCAGCAGCTTAACAGGGGATCAGCCCCAGCATTTG.

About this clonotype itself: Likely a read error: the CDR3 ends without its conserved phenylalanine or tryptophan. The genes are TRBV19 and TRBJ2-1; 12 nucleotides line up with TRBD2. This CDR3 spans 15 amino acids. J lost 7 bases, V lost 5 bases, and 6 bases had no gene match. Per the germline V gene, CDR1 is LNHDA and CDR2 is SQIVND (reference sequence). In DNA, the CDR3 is TGTGCCAGTAGTGCCCGACTAGCGGGGGTGAATGAGCAGTTCTAC. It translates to CASSARLAGVNEQFY.

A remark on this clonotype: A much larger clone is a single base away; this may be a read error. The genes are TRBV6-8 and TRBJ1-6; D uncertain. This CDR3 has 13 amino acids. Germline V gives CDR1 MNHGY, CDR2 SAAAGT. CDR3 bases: TGTGCCAGCAGTGACCGATTTAATTCACCCCTCCAATTT. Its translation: CASSDRFNSPLQF.

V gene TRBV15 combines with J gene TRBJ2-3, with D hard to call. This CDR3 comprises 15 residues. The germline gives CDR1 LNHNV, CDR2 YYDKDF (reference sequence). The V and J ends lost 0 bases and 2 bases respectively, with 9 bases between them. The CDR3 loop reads CATSRDPETTDTQYF. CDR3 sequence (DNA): TGTGCCACCAGCAGAGATCCGGAGACCACAGATACGCAGTATTTT.

CDR3 in DNA: TGCGCCAGCAGCCAAGGTGGGGGTAGCGACGAGCAGTACTTC. Its protein product is CASSQGGGSDEQYF. The chain has TRBV4-1 and TRBJ2-7; D may correspond to TRBD1 or TRBD2 (5 bases each). Trimming stripped 1 base from V and 5 bases from J, with 12 bases between. Germline CDR1 MGHRA, CDR2 YSYEKL. The CDR3 contains 14 residues.

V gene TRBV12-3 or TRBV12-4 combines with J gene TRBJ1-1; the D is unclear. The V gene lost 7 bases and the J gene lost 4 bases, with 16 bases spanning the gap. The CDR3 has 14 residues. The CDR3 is CASTLGALVTEAFF. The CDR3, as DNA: TGTGCCAGCACCCTGGGAGCCCTGGTCACTGAAGCTTTCTTT.

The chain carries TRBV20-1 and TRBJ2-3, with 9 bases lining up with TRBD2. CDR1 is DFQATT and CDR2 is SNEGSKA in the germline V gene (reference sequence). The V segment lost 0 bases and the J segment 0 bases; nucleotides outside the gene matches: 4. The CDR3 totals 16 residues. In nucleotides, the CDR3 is TGCAGTGCTAGAGAAATTAGCGGGGGAAGCACAGATACGCAGTATTTT. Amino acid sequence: CSAREISGGSTDTQYF.

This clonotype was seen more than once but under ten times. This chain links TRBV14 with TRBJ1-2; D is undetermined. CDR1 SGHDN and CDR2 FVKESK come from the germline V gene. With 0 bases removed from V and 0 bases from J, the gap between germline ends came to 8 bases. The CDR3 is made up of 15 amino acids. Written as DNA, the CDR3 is TGTGCCAGCAGCCAAGATCCGGATACTAACTATGGCTACACCTTC. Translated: CASSQDPDTNYGYTF.

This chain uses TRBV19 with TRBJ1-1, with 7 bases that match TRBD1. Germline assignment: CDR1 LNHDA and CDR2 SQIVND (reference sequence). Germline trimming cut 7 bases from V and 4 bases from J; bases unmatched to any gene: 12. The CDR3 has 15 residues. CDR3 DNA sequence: TGTGCCAGTACCATAAGGGGGCTCGGGGTCACTGAAGCTTTCTTT. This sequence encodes CASTIRGLGVTEAFF.

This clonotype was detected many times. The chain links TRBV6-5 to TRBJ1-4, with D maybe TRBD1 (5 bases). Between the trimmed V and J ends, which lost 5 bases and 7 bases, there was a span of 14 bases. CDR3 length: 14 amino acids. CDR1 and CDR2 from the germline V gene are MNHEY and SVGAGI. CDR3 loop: CASSPGARGEKLFF. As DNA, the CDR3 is TGTGCCAGCAGTCCCGGAGCAAGGGGTGAAAAACTGTTTTTT.

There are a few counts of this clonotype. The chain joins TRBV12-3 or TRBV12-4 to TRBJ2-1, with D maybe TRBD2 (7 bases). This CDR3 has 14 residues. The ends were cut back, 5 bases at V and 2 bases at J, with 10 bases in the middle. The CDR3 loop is CASSKGGAYNEQFF. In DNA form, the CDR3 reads TGTGCCAGCAGTAAGGGGGGGGCCTACAATGAGCAGTTCTTC.

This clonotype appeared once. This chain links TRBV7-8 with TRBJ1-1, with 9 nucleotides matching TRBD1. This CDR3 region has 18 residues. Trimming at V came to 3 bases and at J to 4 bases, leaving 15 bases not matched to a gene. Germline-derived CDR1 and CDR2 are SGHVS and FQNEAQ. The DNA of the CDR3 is TGTGCCAGCAGCTTTGGCTATACAGGGGGCGCAGGGTCCACTGAAGCTTTCTTT. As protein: CASSFGYTGGAGSTEAFF.

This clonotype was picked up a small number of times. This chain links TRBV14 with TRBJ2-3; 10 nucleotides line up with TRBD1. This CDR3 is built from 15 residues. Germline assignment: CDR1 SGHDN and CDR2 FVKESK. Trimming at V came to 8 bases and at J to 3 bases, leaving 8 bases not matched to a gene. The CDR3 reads CASHPGQGRTDTQYF. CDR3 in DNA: TGTGCCAGCCACCCGGGACAGGGGAGGACAGATACGCAGTATTTT.